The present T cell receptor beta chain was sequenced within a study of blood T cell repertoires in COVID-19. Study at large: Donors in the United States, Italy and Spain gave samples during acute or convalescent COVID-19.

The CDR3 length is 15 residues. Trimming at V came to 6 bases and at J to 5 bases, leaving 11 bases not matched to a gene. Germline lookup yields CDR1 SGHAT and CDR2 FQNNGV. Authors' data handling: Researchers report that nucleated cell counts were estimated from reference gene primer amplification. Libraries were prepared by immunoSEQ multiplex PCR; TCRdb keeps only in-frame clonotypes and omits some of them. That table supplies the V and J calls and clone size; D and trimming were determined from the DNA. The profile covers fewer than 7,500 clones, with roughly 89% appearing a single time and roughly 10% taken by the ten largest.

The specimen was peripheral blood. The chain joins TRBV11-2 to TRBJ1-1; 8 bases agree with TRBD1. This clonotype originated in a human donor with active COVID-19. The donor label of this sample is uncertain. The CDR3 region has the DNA TGTGCCAGCAGGGACCGTGGACAGGGAGAAACTGAAGCTTTCTTT. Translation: CASRDRGQGETEAFF.